These T cell receptor beta chains were read from a single sample in a study of cytotoxic CD8 clonotypes in ibrutinib-treated CLL. Using immunoSEQ multiplex PCR, the repertoire was profiled, and TCRdb retains in-frame clones only, with some absent. The table records about 140,000 clones, less than 95% of them present only once. The sample consisted of PBMCs, taken after 12 months of ibrutinib treatment. The receptor set was obtained from a human donor with chronic lymphocytic leukemia. Both conserved end residues are part of each CDR3. D genes are given only for firm matches. Clone size is given for some rows only: seen once, a few or many times, or a class if the clone is expanded.

V	J	D	size	DNA	CDR3
TRBV2	TRBJ2-1	TRBD2	NA	TGTGCCAGCAGTGGGTCTTTTAGCGGGAGTACCTCCTACAATGAGCAGTTCTTC	CASSGSFSGSTSYNEQFF
TRBV7-6	TRBJ2-7	NA	NA	TGTGCCAGCAGCTTAGAACGCAGGCCCTCTGGCGACTACGAGCAGTACTTC	CASSLERRPSGDYEQYF
TRBV29-1	TRBJ2-1	NA	NA	TGCAGCGGGGGGAGAGGAGTGGCCTACAATGAGCAGTTCTTC	CSGGRGVAYNEQFF
TRBV19	TRBJ2-7	NA	few	TGTGCCAGTAGTATAGTAACCGGGGTCGAGCAGTACTTC	CASSIVTGVEQYF
TRBV2	TRBJ1-1	NA	NA	TGTGCCAGCAGTACGACGGGATGGTGGGTGAACACTGAAGCTTTCTTT	CASSTTGWWVNTEAFF
TRBV7-2	TRBJ1-1	TRBD1	NA	TGTGCCAGCAGCTTAACGACAGGGGGAAGGAACACTGAAGCTTTCTTT	CASSLTTGGRNTEAFF
TRBV5-1	TRBJ2-2	NA	NA	TGCGCCAGCAGCTTGGCCGGGGGAGGCGGGGAGCTGTTTTTT	CASSLAGGGGELFF
TRBV7-9	TRBJ1-5	TRBD1	NA	TGTGCCAGCGGACAGGGGTTTCATCAGCCCCAGCATTTT	CASGQGFHQPQHF
TRBV7-2	TRBJ2-7	NA	NA	TGTGCCAGCAGGGCCCAAAGAGGCACCTACGAGCAGTACTTC	CASRAQRGTYEQYF
TRBV5-1	TRBJ2-5	TRBD2	NA	TGCGCCAGCACAAATAGCGGGAGGGTTGAAGAGACCCAGTACTTC	CASTNSGRVEETQYF
TRBV28	TRBJ2-3	NA	once	TGTGCCAGCAGCTCCATAGGACGTACGCAGTATTTT	CASSSIGRTQYF
TRBV5-4	TRBJ2-1	TRBD2	NA	TGTGCCAGCAGTCCCGGGACTAGCGGGATCTATGAGCAGTTCTTC	CASSPGTSGIYEQFF
TRBV7-9	TRBJ2-7	NA	NA	TGTGCCAGCAGCTTAGCCATGCGCGGTACCTACGAGCAGTACTTC	CASSLAMRGTYEQYF
TRBV6-1	TRBJ1-5	NA	NA	TGTGCCAGCAGCCTAACCGGACGGAGCAATCAGCCCCAGCATTTT	CASSLTGRSNQPQHF
TRBV6-5	TRBJ2-1	TRBD1	few	TGTGCCAGCAGTTACGGAACAGGGGGCTCCTACAATGAGCAGTTCTTC	CASSYGTGGSYNEQFF
TRBV27	TRBJ1-5	NA	NA	TGTGCCAGCAGTTTAGGGGGTGGTAACAGGGTGGGTCAGCCCCAGCATTTT	CASSLGGGNRVGQPQHF
TRBV5-4	TRBJ2-7	TRBD1	NA	TGTGCCAGCAGCTGGGACAGGGGGGGATCCGAGCAGTACTTC	CASSWDRGGSEQYF
TRBV20-1	TRBJ2-1	NA	NA	TGCAGTGCTCCTTACTCGGGAGAGCAGTTCTTC	CSAPYSGEQFF
TRBV7-2	TRBJ1-3	NA	NA	TGTGCCAGCAGCTTAGTGGCTGGCGGACAGTCCATCTCTGGAAACACCATATATTTT	CASSLVAGGQSISGNTIYF
TRBV6-6	TRBJ2-7	NA	NA	TGTGCCAGCAGTTATTGGCAGGGAAATCACTACGAGCAGTACTTC	CASSYWQGNHYEQYF
TRBV7-8	TRBJ2-7	NA	NA	TGTGCCAGCACCCCTCGGGCGGCTAGGGCCGTGGGGGAGCAGTACTTT	CASTPRAARAVGEQYF
TRBV19	TRBJ1-2	TRBD1	once	TGTGCCAGTAGTACGAACCGGGACAGGGTGCATGGCTACACCTTC	CASSTNRDRVHGYTF
TRBV29-1	TRBJ2-7	NA	NA	TGCAGCGTTCCGGCCCCGGGAGCCTACGAGCAGTACTTC	CSVPAPGAYEQYF
TRBV10-2	TRBJ2-7	NA	NA	TGCGCCAGCAGTCTGGGATCCTCCTACGAGCAGTACTTC	CASSLGSSYEQYF
TRBV18	TRBJ1-4	NA	NA	TGTGCCAGCTCACCAAGGGAAGAACTGGGACTGTTTTTT	CASSPREELGLFF
TRBV15	TRBJ2-7	NA	NA	TGTGCCACCAGCAGAGTACCGATGGCCTACGAGCAGTACTTC	CATSRVPMAYEQYF
TRBV9	TRBJ2-1	TRBD2	NA	TGTGCCAGCAGCTTCCGAGCGGGAGGCAATGAGCAGTTCTTC	CASSFRAGGNEQFF
TRBV10-2	TRBJ2-3	NA	NA	TGCGCCTCCGGGACTCCTAGCGCTAACACAGATACGCAGTATTTT	CASGTPSANTDTQYF
TRBV7-9	TRBJ2-3	TRBD2	NA	TGTGCCAGCAGCCCAGAGGCCACTAGCGGGACTACGCAGTATTTT	CASSPEATSGTTQYF
TRBV5-1	TRBJ2-1	NA	NA	TGCGCCAGCAGCTGGGGAGTAGAAATCAATGAGCAGTTCTTC	CASSWGVEINEQFF
TRBV29-1	TRBJ2-7	NA	NA	TGCAGCGTTGTTATTTTCTCCTACGAGCAGTACTTC	CSVVIFSYEQYF
TRBV27	TRBJ1-2	NA	NA	TGTGCCAGCAGACCCGTGGGAGGGAACTATGGCTACACCTTC	CASRPVGGNYGYTF
TRBV19	TRBJ2-5	NA	few	TGTGCCAGTAGTACTCAGGGGTCAAGGGGGACCCAGTACTTC	CASSTQGSRGTQYF
TRBV4-2	TRBJ1-1	NA	once	TGTGCCAGCAGCCAGGAGGACAGACCGAACACTGAAGCTTTCTTT	CASSQEDRPNTEAFF
TRBV11-2	TRBJ2-3	NA	NA	TGTGCCAGCAGCAGAGACGGGTCTAGCACAGATACGCAGTATTTT	CASSRDGSSTDTQYF
TRBV6-5	TRBJ1-1	NA	NA	TGTGCCAGCAGTTACTCGTTGTGGGCCTCCGAAGCTTTCTTT	CASSYSLWASEAFF
TRBV7-2	TRBJ1-5	NA	NA	TGTGCCAGCAGCCCTTGGGGCGGGGGTCAGCCCCAGCATTTT	CASSPWGGGQPQHF
TRBV7-3	TRBJ2-5	NA	NA	TGTGCCAGCAGCCCCTCAGTAGAGACCCAGTACTTC	CASSPSVETQYF
TRBV9	TRBJ2-7	TRBD2	NA	TGTGCCAGCAGCGCCTCTAGCGGGAGTTTCGACGAGCAGTACTTC	CASSASSGSFDEQYF
TRBV4-1	TRBJ2-7	NA	NA	TGCGCCAGCAGCCAATTTAGCGGTTTCTACGAGCAGTACTTC	CASSQFSGFYEQYF
TRBV19	TRBJ2-1	NA	NA	TGTGCCAGTACTCCAATGGCAGGGGCCTCGAATGAGCAGTTCTTC	CASTPMAGASNEQFF